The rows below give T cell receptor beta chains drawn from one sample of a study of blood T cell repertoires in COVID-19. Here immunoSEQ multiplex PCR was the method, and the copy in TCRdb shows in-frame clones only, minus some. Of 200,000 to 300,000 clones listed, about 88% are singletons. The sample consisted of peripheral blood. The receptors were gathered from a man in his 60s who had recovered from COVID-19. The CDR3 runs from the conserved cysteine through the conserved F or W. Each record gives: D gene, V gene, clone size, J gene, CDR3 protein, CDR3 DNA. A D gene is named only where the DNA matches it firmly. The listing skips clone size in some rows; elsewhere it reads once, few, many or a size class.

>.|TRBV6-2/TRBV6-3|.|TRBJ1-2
CASSYTGTVGGYTF
TGTGCCAGCAGTTACACGGGAACAGTAGGTGGCTACACCTTC
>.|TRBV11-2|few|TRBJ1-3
CASTEAGVPGNTIYF
TGTGCCAGCACCGAAGCCGGGGTTCCTGGAAACACCATATATTTT
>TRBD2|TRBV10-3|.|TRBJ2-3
CAISRLAGGPDTQYF
TGTGCCATCAGTCGACTAGCGGGGGGTCCAGATACGCAGTATTTT
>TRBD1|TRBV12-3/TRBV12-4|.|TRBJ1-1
CASSLTGGAFF
TGTGCCAGCAGTTTGACAGGGGGAGCTTTCTTT
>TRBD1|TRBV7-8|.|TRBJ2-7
CASSLVPPAGGHSYEQYF
TGTGCCAGCAGCTTAGTCCCTCCCGCAGGGGGTCATTCCTACGAGCAGTACTTC
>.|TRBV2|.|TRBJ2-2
CASSGARGGAGELFF
TGTGCCAGCAGTGGGGCCCGGGGTGGAGCCGGGGAGCTGTTTTTT
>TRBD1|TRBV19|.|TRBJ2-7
CASTTGTASYEQYF
TGTGCCAGTACCACCGGGACAGCCTCCTACGAGCAGTACTTC
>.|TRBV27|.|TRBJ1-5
CASSLSALPYNQPQHF
TGTGCCAGCAGTTTAAGTGCTTTGCCCTACAATCAGCCCCAGCATTTT
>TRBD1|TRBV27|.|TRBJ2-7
CASSARGPTYEQYF
TGTGCCAGCAGTGCCAGGGGGCCGACCTACGAGCAGTACTTC
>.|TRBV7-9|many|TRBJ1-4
CASSLEGVGDEKLFF
TGTGCCAGCAGCCTCGAGGGGGTTGGGGATGAAAAACTGTTTTTT
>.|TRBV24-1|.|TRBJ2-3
CATSDFSAGKSTDTQYF
TGTGCCACCAGTGATTTCTCGGCAGGGAAGAGCACAGATACGCAGTATTTT
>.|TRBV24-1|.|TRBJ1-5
CATSGGHSNQPQHF
TGTGCCACCAGTGGCGGTCATAGCAATCAGCCCCAGCATTTT
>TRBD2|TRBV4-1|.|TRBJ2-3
CASSQGGLAVTDTQYF
TGCGCCAGCAGCCAAGGGGGCCTAGCGGTCACAGATACGCAGTATTTT
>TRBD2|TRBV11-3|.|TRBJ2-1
CASSPGGVRDNEQFF
TGTGCCAGCAGCCCGGGGGGTGTTAGGGACAATGAGCAGTTCTTC
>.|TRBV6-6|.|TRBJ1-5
CASTNVGSGNQPQHF
TGTGCCAGCACAAACGTAGGGAGCGGCAATCAGCCCCAGCATTTT
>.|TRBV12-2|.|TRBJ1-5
CASRLVAGNNQPQHF
TGTGCAAGTCGCTTAGTTGCCGGGAACAATCAGCCCCAGCATTTT
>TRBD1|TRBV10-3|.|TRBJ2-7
CAISEIQGPTTYEQYF
TGTGCCATCAGTGAGATACAGGGGCCCACGACCTACGAGCAGTACTTC
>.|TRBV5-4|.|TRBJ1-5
CASSLAGRTPQHF
TGTGCCAGCAGCTTGGCAGGGAGGACGCCCCAGCATTTT
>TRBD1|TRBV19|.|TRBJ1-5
CASSIGQGHQPQHF
TGTGCCAGTAGTATAGGACAGGGCCATCAGCCCCAGCATTTT
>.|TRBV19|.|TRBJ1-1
CASTPDRRNTEAFF
TGTGCCAGTACCCCGGACAGACGGAACACTGAAGCTTTCTTT
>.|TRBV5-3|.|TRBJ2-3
CARSSGPGSGTDTQYF
TGTGCCAGAAGCTCAGGACCCGGGAGCGGCACAGATACGCAGTATTTT
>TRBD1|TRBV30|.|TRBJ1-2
CAWSGQGLGYTF
TGTGCCTGGAGTGGACAGGGGCTGGGCTACACCTTC
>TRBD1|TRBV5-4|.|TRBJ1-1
CAGGTGGGTEAFF
TGTGCCGGGGGGACAGGAGGGGGCACTGAAGCTTTCTTT
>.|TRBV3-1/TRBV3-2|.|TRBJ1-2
CASSLPPGNGYTF
TGTGCCAGCAGCCTCCCCCCCGGGAACGGCTACACCTTC
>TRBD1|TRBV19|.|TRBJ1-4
CASSPRGPSATNEKLFF
TGTGCCAGTAGTCCCAGGGGGCCCAGTGCAACTAATGAAAAACTGTTTTTT
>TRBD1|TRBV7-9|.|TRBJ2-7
CASSLPGQGREQYF
TGTGCCAGCAGCTTACCGGGACAGGGCCGCGAGCAGTACTTC
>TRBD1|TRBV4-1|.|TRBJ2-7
CASSQDRGTAYEQYF
TGCGCCAGCAGCCAAGATAGAGGGACAGCCTACGAGCAGTACTTC
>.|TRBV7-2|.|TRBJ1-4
CASSLRVPLATNEKLFF
TGTGCCAGCAGCCTACGGGTACCGCTTGCAACTAATGAAAAACTGTTTTTT
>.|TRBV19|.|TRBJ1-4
CASSRSGEGNEKLFF
TGTGCCAGTAGTCGTTCAGGGGAGGGTAATGAAAAACTGTTTTTT
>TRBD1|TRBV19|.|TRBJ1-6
CASNPGTGTGLNSPLHF
TGTGCCAGTAACCCCGGGACAGGGACGGGGTTAAATTCACCCCTCCACTTT
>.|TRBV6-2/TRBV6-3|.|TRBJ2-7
CASSYPSRGGPYEQYF
TGTGCCAGCAGTTACCCCAGCAGGGGTGGACCCTACGAGCAGTACTTC
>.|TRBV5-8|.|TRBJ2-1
CASSLEGREYNEQFF
TGTGCCAGCAGCTTGGAAGGCAGGGAATACAATGAGCAGTTCTTC
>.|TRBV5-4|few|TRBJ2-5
CASSFPGGEAARKTQYF
TGTGCCAGCAGCTTCCCAGGCGGGGAAGCCGCACGGAAGACCCAGTACTTC
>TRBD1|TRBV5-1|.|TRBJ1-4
CASSLVGQGQGEKLFF
TGCGCCAGCAGCTTGGTTGGACAGGGTCAGGGAGAAAAACTGTTTTTT
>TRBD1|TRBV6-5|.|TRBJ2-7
CATNRVGTGTYEQYF
TGTGCCACTAACCGGGTGGGGACAGGTACCTACGAGCAGTACTTC
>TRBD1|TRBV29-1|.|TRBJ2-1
CSGRDRAYNEQFF
TGCAGCGGGCGGGACAGGGCCTACAATGAGCAGTTCTTC
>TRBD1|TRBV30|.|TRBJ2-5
CAWSRRTGLPVETQYF
TGTGCCTGGAGTCGCCGGACAGGTCTACCGGTGGAGACCCAGTACTTC
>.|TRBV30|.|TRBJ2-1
CASRYLHGIYNEQFF
TGTGCCTCCCGATACCTTCACGGTATCTACAATGAGCAGTTCTTC
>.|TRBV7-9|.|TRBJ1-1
CASSLVWGGGATEAFF
TGTGCCAGCAGCTTAGTGTGGGGCGGGGGAGCCACTGAAGCTTTCTTT
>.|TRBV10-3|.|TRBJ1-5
CAISPQGFNQPQHF
TGTGCCATCAGTCCGCAGGGATTCAATCAGCCCCAGCATTTT
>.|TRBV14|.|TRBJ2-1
CASSDTSYNEQFF
TGTGCCAGCAGCGACACATCATACAATGAGCAGTTCTTC
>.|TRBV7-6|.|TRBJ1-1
CASNKPGGGRTEAFF
TGTGCCAGCAACAAACCCGGGGGTGGACGCACTGAAGCTTTCTTT
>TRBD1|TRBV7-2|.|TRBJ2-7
CASSPGQGAPNYEQYF
TGTGCCAGCAGCCCCGGACAGGGGGCGCCCAACTACGAGCAGTACTTC
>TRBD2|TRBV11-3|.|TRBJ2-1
CASSSSSGGARSYNEQFF
TGTGCCAGCAGCAGTTCTAGCGGGGGAGCAAGATCCTACAATGAGCAGTTCTTC
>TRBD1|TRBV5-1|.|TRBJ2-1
CASSPGQGPSNEQFF
TGCGCCAGCAGCCCTGGACAGGGCCCTAGTAATGAGCAGTTCTTC
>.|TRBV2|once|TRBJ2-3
CASTRDKGTDTQYF
TGTGCCAGCACACGGGACAAAGGGACAGATACGCAGTATTTT
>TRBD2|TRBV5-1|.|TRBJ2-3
CASSLEGAGLSTDTQYF
TGCGCCAGCAGCTTGGAGGGAGCGGGGCTCAGCACAGATACGCAGTATTTT
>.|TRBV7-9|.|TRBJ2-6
CASSLRVHANSGANVLTF
TGTGCCAGCAGCTTGCGAGTCCACGCTAACTCTGGGGCCAACGTCCTGACTTTC